Here is one T cell receptor (beta chain) with its context. The antigen is unknown. This CDR3 has 14 residues. The V end lost 3 bases, the J end lost 1 base, and 9 bases lay between the germline ends. CDR1 is MNHEY, CDR2 SMNVEV, per germline (reference sequence). This record belongs to a study of siplizumab effects on memory and regulatory T cells. General study results and limits: A small minority of alloreactive clones were mapped to unstimulated subsets. Naive or memory phenotype assignment was not possible for roughly 80-97% of proliferating CD4+ or CD8+ clones. For mappable alloreactive CD4+ clones, the mean Treg-derived fraction was about 72% with siplizumab and roughly 26% in controls.

The table came from immunoSEQ multiplex PCR; TCRdb's copy has only in-frame clones and leaves some out. The table lists around 100,000 clones, about 90% of them singletons. This sequence was found in a human donor in good health. Some clones in this sample may be carry-over from other donors' samples. V and J are TRBV27 and TRBJ1-1, with TRBD1 as a possible D gene (5 bases). Input material: CD4+ T cells sorted from blood. The CDR3 here is CASSFRTKNTEAFF. CDR3 DNA sequence: TGTGCCAGCAGTTTTCGGACAAAGAACACTGAAGCTTTCTTT.